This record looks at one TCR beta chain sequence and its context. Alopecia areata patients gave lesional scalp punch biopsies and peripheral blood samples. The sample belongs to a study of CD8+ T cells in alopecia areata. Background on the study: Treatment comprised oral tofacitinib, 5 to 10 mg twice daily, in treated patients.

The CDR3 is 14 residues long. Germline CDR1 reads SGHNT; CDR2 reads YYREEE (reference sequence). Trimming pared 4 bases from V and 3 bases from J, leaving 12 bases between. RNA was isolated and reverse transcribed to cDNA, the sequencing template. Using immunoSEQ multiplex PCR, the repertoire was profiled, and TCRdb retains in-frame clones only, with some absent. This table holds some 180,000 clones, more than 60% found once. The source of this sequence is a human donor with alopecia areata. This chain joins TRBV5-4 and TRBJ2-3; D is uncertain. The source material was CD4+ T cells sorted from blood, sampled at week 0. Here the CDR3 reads CASSRREATDTQYF. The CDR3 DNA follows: TGTGCCAGCAGCCGCAGAGAGGCAACAGATACGCAGTATTTT.